This paragraph reports one TCR beta chain. The antigen it binds to is not known. Base qualities were left out, and no much larger clone turns up one base away. This entry is derived from a study of shared clonotypes between healthy human individuals (dated by TCRdb to 2020 to 2022). As for the study more broadly: The cohort comprised a couple of women and a few men aged 18 to 49 years. For each donor, three plates each were used for CD4 naive and CD4 memory, two plates were used for CD8 naive, and one plate was used for CD8 memory. Blood TCR repertoires of five healthy adults were deeply sequenced to estimate repertoire size and the extent of clonotype sharing between individuals. Different laboratories and diverse techniques were used to prepare libraries and sequence TCR repertoires, to increase sequencing depth and limit assay-specific biases. Between about 0.9 and 8.9 billion PBMCs per donor were obtained by leukapheresis.

Using the deep immunoSEQ assay, multiplex PCR amplified TCR CDR3 regions from genomic DNA. Genomic DNA extracted from each cell subset was distributed evenly over all wells of several immunoSEQ 96-well plates, and each plate served as one replicate. For sorted subsets, each replicate PCR was loaded with approximately 190 ng genomic DNA, equivalent to about 33,000 T cell genomes. Purified libraries were quantified with a Qubit 3.0 fluorometer, sized on a Bioanalyzer 2100, and re-quantified with the KAPA Library Quantification kit. Every immunoSEQ 96-well plate was sequenced on a dedicated single-read 150-cycle Illumina NextSeq 550 flow cell. As for the original processing: Because the immunoSEQ output included only junctional sequences and no quality scores, the filtering could not be the same as the filtering used for full-length reads. To assign V/J genes and CDR3, sequences were annotated against IMGT germline references using PyIR, a Python wrapper for IgBLAST v1.9. Reads were filtered out if the reads had weak V/J assignments (E-value above 1e-6), no CDR3, stop codons, out-of-frame junctions, or ambiguous translated residues. V3J clonotypes were defined as sequences sharing an identical inferred V gene, J gene, and CDR3 amino acid sequence. Percentage overlap between repertoires was calculated by dividing the number of shared unique clonotypes by the size of the smaller repertoire. RTK rarefaction, the Chao1 estimator, and Recon v2.1 estimates of unobserved clonotypes were used to assess repertoire richness. For all TCRbeta clonotypes obtained by the gDNA method from a handful of donors, generation probabilities were computed with OLGA. TCRdb retrieved this table from immuneACCESS and kept in-frame rearrangements only. Not all clones are present; in checked studies, unresolved V genes account for under half, and no reason is known for the remainder. V, J and clone size derive from that table, while D and trimming were established from the DNA sequence. The sample includes around 2.1 million clones, with about 93% observed a single time. 1.5% to 2% of the sample is taken by the ten largest.

CD8 naive samples were CD45RO-negative cells positively selected for CCR7, giving a CD45RA+CCR7+ population that excluded TemRA cells. Donors were healthy HIV-negative adults with no recently reported acute infections or vaccinations. Every donor was a Caucasian adult living in Nashville, Tennessee, USA. After blood collection by leukapheresis, PBMCs were isolated using Ficoll-Histopaque density gradient centrifugation and then cryopreserved in the vapor phase of liquid nitrogen. Analytical flow cytometry was used to check the purity and quantity of each magnetically sorted T cell population. Each sorted fraction had its genomic DNA isolated and then quantified by UV absorbance on a Nanodrop 2000c. Paper-wide results and their limitations: Compared with non-shared clonotypes, clonotypes shared by all four sorted-subset donors had higher generation probabilities. Estimated clonotype richness was generally larger for naive than for memory subsets. Across four donors, around 5% of naive CD4, approximately 3.6% of naive CD8, 2% to 2.5% of memory CD4, and about 0.4% of memory CD8 clonotypes were shared. Rarefaction of sorted-subset datasets indicated incomplete sequencing despite the large sequencing depth. Because the study included a small number of donors, the genetic and exposure-history diversity represented was limited. Based on pairwise subsampling, the degree of clonotype sharing among donors was expected to be affected by sequencing depth. Sampling was restricted to blood, and TCR repertoires in tissue are likely to differ from TCR repertoires in blood.

The CDR3 holds 16 amino acids from the cysteine to the phenylalanine. The only DNA kept is the CDR3, 48 bases in frame from the first base. Trimming takes 3 bases off V and 6 bases off J; junction bases not matched to a gene: 8. The germline V gene sets CDR1 to MDHEN and CDR2 to SYDVKM. The receptor was derived from a man younger than 30 in good health. Some clones in this sample may be carry-over from other donors' samples. This chain joins TRBV28 to TRBJ2-3; 11 central nucleotides agree with TRBD1. The source material was naive CD8+ T cells from PBMCs. The intended sense of this specimen's cell subset or site label: CD45RA+CCR7+. Read as DNA, the sequence is TGTGCCAGCAGTTTTGGGACAGGGGGAATCGGGGATACGCAGTATTTT. Its protein product is CASSFGTGGIGDTQYF.